The clone carrying this T cell receptor beta chain was counted many times. These data come from a study of T cells after posttransplantation cyclophosphamide. Data came from immunoSEQ multiplex PCR; TCRdb stores just in-frame clones and leaves some out. The sample includes roughly 35,000 clones, none of them occurring once. The CDR3 runs 14 residues. The V gene's germline CDR1 is SGHRS and CDR2 YFSETQ. The ends were cut back, 0 bases at V and 0 bases at J, with 6 bases in the middle. The clonotype comes from a woman between 50 and 59 years old in good health and a related stem cell transplant donor. J is TRBJ1-1 and V is TRBV5-1, with unresolved D. The material sequenced was PBMCs. CDR3 in DNA: TGCGCCAGCAGCTTGGTAGCGCTGAACACTGAAGCTTTCTTT. Its protein is CASSLVALNTEAFF.